Each of the 8 T cell receptor beta chains below was sequenced from the same sample in a study of blood T cell repertoires in COVID-19. The data were produced by immunoSEQ multiplex PCR, yet TCRdb's version contains in-frame clones alone and is incomplete. The sample carries some 220,000 clones, roughly 85% recorded once. Input material: peripheral blood. These receptors were taken from a woman in her sixties or seventies with COVID-19, enrolled during active disease.

Points on this clone: In the same sample, other DNA sequences code for this CDR3. The chain uses TRBV18 and TRBJ2-2; 8 bases agree with TRBD1. V lost 2 bases, J lost 5 bases, and 4 bases stayed unmatched. Looked up from germline, CDR1 is KGHSH and CDR2 is LQKENI. This CDR3 is 15 amino acids long. The chain's CDR3 is CASSPGDRGTGELFF. In DNA, the CDR3 is TGTGCCAGCTCACCAGGAGACAGGGGTACCGGGGAGCTGTTTTTT.

The gene calls are TRBV5-1 and TRBJ1-2; D remains ambiguous. This CDR3 has 13 residues. Germline V gene data show CDR1 as SGHRS and CDR2 as YFSETQ. Trimming pared 7 bases from V and 6 bases from J, leaving 16 bases between. The CDR3 DNA follows: TGCGCCAGCGGGGAGGGCGGGATAGATGGCTACACCTTC. As protein: CASGEGGIDGYTF. The entire variable domain, with the rest obtained from reference TRBV5-1 and TRBJ1-2, is as follows: KAGVTQTPRYLIKTRGQQVTLSCSPISGHRSVSWYQQTPGQGLQFLFEYFSETQRNKGNFPGRFSGRQFSNSRSEMNVSTLELGDSALYLCASGEGGIDGYTFGSGTRLTVV.

There are a few counts of this clone. This chain connects TRBV7-2 to TRBJ1-5; D possibly corresponds to TRBD1 (5 bases). The germline V gene encodes CDR1 SGHTA and CDR2 FQGNSA. CDR3 length: 15 amino acids. V was pared by 0 bases and J by 3 bases, with 9 bases between. The CDR3 DNA reads TGTGCCAGCAGCTTAGCGAAGGGGTCCAATCAGCCCCAGCATTTT. It specifies CASSLAKGSNQPQHF.

The V gene is TRBV19, the J gene TRBJ2-7; D is unclear. Trimming pared 4 bases from V and 1 base from J, leaving 8 bases between. The CDR3 covers 13 residues. CDR1 LNHDA and CDR2 SQIVND come from the germline V gene (reference sequence). The CDR3, as DNA: TGTGCCAGTAGTAACGGAGCGTCCTACGAGCAGTACTTC. This sequence encodes CASSNGASYEQYF.

The chain combines TRBV6-1 with TRBJ2-5; D may be TRBD2 (5 bases). The ends were cut back, 3 bases at V and 5 bases at J, with 16 bases in the middle. CDR3 size: 15 residues. The germline gives CDR1 MNHNS, CDR2 SASEGT. In DNA form, the CDR3 reads TGTGCCAGCAGTGACGGGCCAGAGGGATCTGAGACCCAGTACTTC. Protein product: CASSDGPEGSETQYF.

The J gene is TRBJ2-1, the V gene TRBV5-1; D is perhaps TRBD2 (5 bases). The CDR3 totals 13 residues. V was shortened by 6 bases and J by 7 bases, with 14 bases between the two germline ends. Germline lookup yields CDR1 SGHRS and CDR2 YFSETQ. CDR3 in DNA: TGCGCCAGCAAGGTGGGAGTGGGTAATGAGCAGTTCTTC. Amino acids: CASKVGVGNEQFF.

The chain recombines TRBV7-9 with TRBJ1-2, with a tentative D call TRBD1 (6 bases). Trimming left V 5 bases short and J 5 bases short, with 15 bases between. Germline V gives CDR1 SEHNR, CDR2 FQNEAQ (reference sequence). The length of the CDR3 is 14 residues. The CDR3 spells CASSKDRIYYGYTF. CDR3 in DNA: TGTGCCAGCAGCAAGGACAGAATTTATTATGGCTACACCTTC.

The chain has TRBV7-2 and TRBJ1-3; possibly TRBD1 for D (5 bases). Trimming pared 1 base from V and 0 bases from J, leaving 13 bases between. CDR3 size: 17 residues. The germline V gene has CDR1 SGHTA and CDR2 FQGNSA. The CDR3 protein is CASSLGLDGGSGNTIYF. The CDR3, as DNA: TGTGCCAGCAGCTTAGGACTCGACGGGGGCTCTGGAAACACCATATATTTT.